These 26 T cell receptor beta chains originate from one sample sequenced in a study of control samples from healthy donors and cancer patients. Method: immunoSEQ multiplex PCR; TCRdb's copy keeps in-frame clones and lacks some. The sample shows fewer than 200,000 clones, approximately 90% of them seen only once. The source material was blood. The origin of the receptors is a man aged 25-45 years in good health.

This chain connects TRBV28 to TRBJ1-2, with D possibly being TRBD1 (5 bases). Germline CDR1 reads MDHEN; CDR2 reads SYDVKM. CDR3 length: 14 residues. V was pared by 3 bases and J by 4 bases, with 12 bases between. The CDR3 DNA reads TGTGCCAGCAGTTTTCTCACGAGGGGCTATGGCTACACCTTC. Amino acids: CASSFLTRGYGYTF.

This CDR3 is CASSSRGNEQFF. The CDR3 DNA is TGTGCCAGCAGTTCCAGGGGCAATGAGCAGTTCTTC. This chain links TRBV6-2 or TRBV6-3 with TRBJ2-1; D possibly corresponds to TRBD1 (6 bases). This CDR3 has 12 residues. Germline V gives CDR1 MNHEY, CDR2 SVGEGT. V gave up 4 bases and J gave up 6 bases, with 7 bases separating them.

The chain is built from TRBV6-1 and TRBJ1-4; D may be TRBD1 (5 bases). CDR3 length: 17 amino acids. Between the trimmed V and J ends, which lost 0 bases and 7 bases, there was a span of 18 bases. Germline V gene lookup returns CDR1 MNHNS and CDR2 SASEGT. This CDR3 is CASSEALGTPVGEKLFF. The DNA of the CDR3 is TGTGCCAGCAGTGAAGCGCTCGGGACCCCGGTGGGTGAAAAACTGTTTTTT.

The chain links TRBV6-5 to TRBJ1-1, with D possibly being TRBD1 (5 bases). Per germline, CDR1 MNHEY and CDR2 SVGAGI. Trimming took 6 bases from V and 3 from J, leaving 17 bases between them. CDR3 size: 15 residues. As DNA, the CDR3 is TGTGCCAGCAGATGGGACCGCCTGGGGCACACTGAAGCTTTCTTT. Its protein product is CASRWDRLGHTEAFF.

The V gene is TRBV28, the J gene TRBJ1-6, with TRBD1 as a possible D gene (5 bases). The CDR3 runs 14 residues. V dropped 6 bases and J dropped 10 bases, with 16 bases sitting between them. The germline V gene has CDR1 MDHEN and CDR2 SYDVKM. CDR3 amino acids: CASSMTVLGSPLHF. The CDR3 bases are TGTGCCAGCAGCATGACAGTCCTGGGATCACCCCTCCACTTT.

A single count supports this clone. This chain joins TRBV2 and TRBJ1-6, with unresolved D. Germline CDR1 SNHLY, CDR2 FYNNEI. The CDR3 runs to 14 residues. V gave up 10 bases and J gave up 9 bases, with 19 bases separating them. The CDR3 nucleotides are TGTGCCACCTCGGGGTTCCTAAAAGGTTCACCCCTCCACTTT. It is translated as CATSGFLKGSPLHF.

J is TRBJ2-1 and V is TRBV27; 7 nucleotides match TRBD2. Unmatched junction bases numbered 6, after V lost 5 bases and J lost 5 bases. This CDR3 is built from 14 residues. Germline loops: CDR1 MNHEY, CDR2 SMNVEV (reference sequence). CDR3 protein: CASSMRLADNEQFF. Written as DNA, the CDR3 is TGTGCCAGCAGTATGCGGCTAGCGGACAATGAGCAGTTCTTC.

This rearrangement joins TRBV25-1 to TRBJ2-1; 10 nucleotides agree with TRBD2. Germline trimming cut 4 bases from V and 7 bases from J; bases unmatched to any gene: 7. The germline CDR1 and CDR2 sequences are MGHDK and SYGVNS. The CDR3 is made up of 15 amino acids. This chain's CDR3 is CASSVQGLAENEQFF. CDR3 sequence (DNA): TGTGCCAGCAGTGTCCAAGGACTAGCGGAAAATGAGCAGTTCTTC.

The CDR3 reads CASSLGWTVFAGELFF. CDR3 nucleotide sequence: TGTGCCAGCAGCTTGGGGTGGACAGTTTTCGCCGGGGAGCTGTTTTTT. The chain couples TRBV5-6 to TRBJ2-2, with TRBD1 as a possible D gene (6 bases). From germline, CDR1 is SGHDT and CDR2 YYEEEE. This CDR3 is built from 16 residues. Trimming took off 0 bases at V and 6 bases at J, with 15 bases between the two ends.

This rearrangement joins TRBV6-6 to TRBJ2-6, with a weak D call TRBD1 (5 bases). The germline V gene encodes CDR1 MNHNY and CDR2 SVGAGI (reference sequence). The CDR3 loop spans 17 amino acids. V was cut by 5 bases and J by 0 bases, with 14 bases left in between. The CDR3 spells CASSPGPSSSGANVLTF. As DNA, the CDR3 is TGTGCCAGCAGTCCAGGGCCCTCAAGCTCTGGGGCCAACGTCCTGACTTTC.

This chain connects TRBV5-4 to TRBJ2-1; 13 nucleotides align to TRBD2. V lost 4 bases, J lost 3 bases, and 4 bases stayed unmatched. The CDR3 has 16 residues. Germline V CDR1 and CDR2: SGHNT, YYREEE (reference sequence). The CDR3 DNA reads as TGTGCCAGCAGCATGACTAGCGGGGGGAACTACAATGAGCAGTTCTTC. Translating it yields CASSMTSGGNYNEQFF.

This rearrangement joins TRBV29-1 to TRBJ1-5; D perhaps matches TRBD1 (6 bases). This CDR3 has 12 amino acids. The V and J ends lost 4 bases and 5 bases respectively, with 9 bases between them. Germline V gene data show CDR1 as SQVTM and CDR2 as ANQGSEA. The CDR3 loop is CSVAGADQPQHF. The DNA for the CDR3 is TGCAGCGTTGCGGGGGCGGATCAGCCCCAGCATTTT.

The chain joins TRBV7-2 to TRBJ2-6; 7 bases agree with TRBD2. Trimming removed 4 bases from V and 0 bases from J; junction bases left unmatched: 9. This CDR3 comprises 18 residues. CDR1 is SGHTA, CDR2 FQGNSA, per germline. The CDR3 nucleotides read TGTGCCAGCAGCTCAGGGCCGGGCGGGGGCTCTGGGGCCAACGTCCTGACTTTC. It translates to CASSSGPGGGSGANVLTF.

The V and J genes are TRBV5-1 and TRBJ1-2, with D possibly matching TRBD1 (6 bases). CDR1 SGHRS and CDR2 YFSETQ come from the germline V gene. The CDR3 length is 14 residues. Trimming left V 5 bases short and J 8 bases short, with 19 bases between. The CDR3 is CASRGDTQFGGYTF. The DNA of the CDR3 is TGCGCCAGCAGGGGGGACACGCAGTTCGGGGGCTACACCTTC.

The V and J genes are TRBV7-9 and TRBJ1-6, with D uncertain. Germline-derived CDR1 and CDR2 are SEHNR and FQNEAQ (reference sequence). CDR3 size: 17 residues. Trimming cost V 3 bases and J 0 bases, with 12 bases left between them. This CDR3 is CASSFLLGSSYNSPLHF. The DNA of the CDR3 is TGTGCCAGCAGCTTCCTCTTAGGGAGCTCCTATAATTCACCCCTCCACTTT.

This chain joins TRBV15 and TRBJ2-7, with D perhaps matching TRBD1 or TRBD2 (5 bases each). The CDR3 is 13 residues long. V shed 5 bases and J shed 7 bases, with 15 bases lying between them. Germline CDR1 is LNHNV and CDR2 is YYDKDF (reference sequence). The DNA for the CDR3 is TGTGCCACCAGCTCGGCAGGGCCGGGGGAGCAGTACTTC. Amino acid sequence: CATSSAGPGEQYF. The full variable domain, completed using reference TRBV15 and TRBJ2-7, is DAMVIQNPRYQVTQFGKPVTLSCSQTLNHNVMYWYQQKSSQAPKLLFHYYDKDFNNEADTPDNFQSRRPNTSFCFLDIRSPGLGDTAMYLCATSSAGPGEQYFGPGTRLTVT.

In this sample, this clone turned up once. This sequence joins TRBV5-1 and TRBJ2-1, with D possibly TRBD2 on 5 matching bases. This CDR3 has 14 residues. Germline lookup yields CDR1 SGHRS and CDR2 YFSETQ. Trimming took off 6 bases at V and 0 bases at J, with 10 bases between the two ends. This CDR3 is CASIARSSYNEQFF. The DNA for the CDR3 is TGCGCCAGCATAGCGAGGAGCTCCTACAATGAGCAGTTCTTC. Variable domain in full (rest from reference TRBV5-1 and TRBJ2-1): KAGVTQTPRYLIKTRGQQVTLSCSPISGHRSVSWYQQTPGQGLQFLFEYFSETQRNKGNFPGRFSGRQFSNSRSEMNVSTLELGDSALYLCASIARSSYNEQFFGPGTRLTVL.

This clone occurred once. This sequence joins TRBV6-5 and TRBJ1-1, with D possibly matching TRBD1 (6 bases). CDR1 is MNHEY and CDR2 is SVGAGI in the germline V gene. The CDR3 runs to 15 residues. V was trimmed by 3 bases and J by 4 bases, leaving 15 bases between them. The CDR3 sequence is CASSYRGVASTEAFF. CDR3 sequence (DNA): TGTGCCAGCAGTTATAGGGGGGTGGCCAGCACTGAAGCTTTCTTT.

V and J are TRBV28 and TRBJ1-1, with D tentatively TRBD1 (5 bases). CDR1 and CDR2 (germline): MDHEN, SYDVKM. The length of the CDR3 is 14 residues. Trimming took off 11 bases at V and 4 bases at J, with 20 bases between the two ends. The chain's CDR3 is CASSFGGLVTEAFF. In DNA, the CDR3 is TGTGCCTCCAGTTTTGGGGGACTGGTCACTGAAGCTTTCTTT. Combining the CDR3 with reference TRBV28 and TRBJ1-1 gives the whole variable domain DVKVTQSSRYLVKRTGEKVFLECVQDMDHENMFWYRQDPGLGLRLIYFSYDVKMKEKGDIPEGYSVSREKKERFSLILESASTNQTSMYLCASSFGGLVTEAFFGQGTRLTVV.

The genes are TRBV27 and TRBJ1-2; D is uncertain. V lost 3 bases to trimming and J lost 3 bases, with 14 bases between them. Germline lookup yields CDR1 MNHEY and CDR2 SMNVEV (reference sequence). The CDR3 is 15 amino acids. CDR3 residues: CASSFTQPGDYGYTF. The CDR3 nucleotides are TGTGCCAGCAGTTTTACACAGCCTGGGGACTATGGCTACACCTTC.

The genes are TRBV10-3 and TRBJ2-5; D unresolved. This CDR3 is built from 17 residues. Germline V CDR1 and CDR2: ENHRY, SYGVKD. Trimming took 0 bases from V and 7 from J, leaving 21 bases between them. The CDR3 is CAISESSAPYLSGTQYF. DNA for the CDR3: TGTGCCATCAGTGAGTCGTCAGCCCCCTACCTTTCGGGGACCCAGTACTTC.

The rearrangement joins TRBV27 to TRBJ1-2; a weak D match, TRBD1 (5 bases). Germline CDR1 and CDR2: MNHEY and SMNVEV (reference sequence). Trimming stripped 3 bases from V and 4 bases from J, with 9 bases between. This CDR3 is built from 13 residues. The CDR3, as DNA: TGTGCCAGCAGTTTGGGGGACTCCTATGGCTACACCTTC. It translates to CASSLGDSYGYTF.

The V gene is TRBV11-2, the J gene TRBJ2-1; D remains ambiguous. The V end was cut by 5 bases, the J end by 4 bases, with 6 bases between. The CDR3 runs 12 residues. CDR1 and CDR2 (germline): SGHAT, FQNNGV. CDR3 in amino acids: CASSPSYNEQFF. The CDR3 DNA reads TGTGCCAGCAGCCCGTCATACAATGAGCAGTTCTTC.

This clone showed up just once. The chain employs TRBV6-5 and TRBJ2-6; possibly TRBD2 for D (5 bases). CDR1 and CDR2 (germline): MNHEY, SVGAGI. The V end lost 10 bases, the J end lost 7 bases, and 14 bases lay between the germline ends. The CDR3 runs 13 residues. DNA of the CDR3: TGTGCCACACTTACAAGCGGTGCCAACGTCCTGACTTTC. Encoded protein: CATLTSGANVLTF.

The chain has TRBV5-6 and TRBJ1-1, with TRBD1 matching over 9 bases. The CDR3 loop spans 16 amino acids. The V segment lost 4 bases and the J segment 1 base; nucleotides outside the gene matches: 8. Germline V gene sequence: CDR1 SGHDT, CDR2 YYEEEE. The CDR3 region is CASSPGQGRPNTEAFF. The CDR3 region has the DNA TGTGCCAGCAGCCCAGGACAGGGGCGCCCGAACACTGAAGCTTTCTTT.

CDR3 in amino acids: CASSWTGGNQPQHF. CDR3 in DNA: TGTGCCAGCTCGTGGACAGGGGGCAATCAGCCCCAGCATTTT. This chain connects TRBV18 to TRBJ1-5, with 9 bases aligning to TRBD1. This CDR3 comprises 14 residues. The V gene end was trimmed by 6 bases and the J gene end by 2 bases; junction bases not matched to a gene: 2. CDR1 KGHSH and CDR2 LQKENI come from the germline V gene.